This TCR beta chain originates from a study of blood T cell repertoires in COVID-19. Study at large: Sites in the United States, Italy and Spain provided acute and convalescent COVID-19 samples. The analysed material was cDNA or gDNA that came from T cells, B-cell-depleted T cells, or PBMCs.

Per the original data handling: Estimation of nucleated cell counts was performed using reference gene primer amplification. The data were produced by immunoSEQ multiplex PCR, yet TCRdb's version contains in-frame clones alone and is incomplete. The D gene and trimming were derived from the DNA, and the V and J assignments and clone size from that table. The sample records roughly 63,000 clones, about 88% being singletons. The source material was peripheral blood. The TCR comes from a woman in her forties or fifties with active or convalescent COVID-19.

The chain's CDR3 is CASSLLGTELNTEAFF. The CDR3 DNA follows: TGTGCCAGCAGCTTGCTCGGGACAGAACTCAACACTGAAGCTTTCTTT. V usage is TRBV5-6 and J usage is TRBJ1-1, with 7 bases fitting TRBD1. The CDR3 extends over 16 amino acids. V lost 1 base and J lost 2; bases outside the gene matches: 8. The V gene's germline CDR1 is SGHDT and CDR2 YYEEEE.